The 23 T cell receptor beta chains listed next were all sequenced from one sample in a study of blood T cell repertoires in COVID-19. Produced via immunoSEQ multiplex PCR; TCRdb's table is partial and in-frame only. The table lists 140,000 or so clones, approximately 88% of them singletons. The source material was peripheral blood. These receptors were collected from a woman between 45 and 65 years old with acute or convalescent COVID-19.

The V and J genes are TRBV2 and TRBJ1-5; D gene uncertain. This CDR3 has 15 amino acids. V lost 8 bases and J lost 0, with 14 bases in between. The germline V gene has CDR1 SNHLY and CDR2 FYNNEI. CDR3 region: CASGELGNSNQPQHF. DNA for the CDR3: TGTGCCAGCGGGGAGCTGGGGAATAGCAATCAGCCCCAGCATTTT.

This clone turned up a few times. The gene calls are TRBV6-5 and TRBJ1-4; 7 nucleotides agree with TRBD1. Germline CDR1 and CDR2: MNHEY and SVGAGI. The CDR3 consists of 16 residues. V was pared by 0 bases and J by 3 bases, with 4 bases of the junction left unmatched. In DNA form, the CDR3 reads TGTGCCAGCAGTTACTCCCCGGGACAGTCTAATGAAAAACTGTTTTTT. Protein product: CASSYSPGQSNEKLFF.

The J gene is TRBJ1-6, the V gene TRBV2; the D gene is possibly TRBD1 (5 bases). This CDR3 has 15 residues. The germline V gene has CDR1 SNHLY and CDR2 FYNNEI. Between the trimmed V and J ends, which lost 0 bases and 9 bases, there was a span of 12 bases. The CDR3 here is CASSEAQGWGSPLHF. Written as DNA, the CDR3 is TGTGCCAGCAGTGAAGCGCAGGGTTGGGGTTCACCCCTCCACTTT.

The chain couples TRBV28 to TRBJ1-2; D gene uncertain. The ends were cut back, 6 bases at V and 8 bases at J, with 10 bases in the middle. The CDR3 spans 11 residues. Germline CDR1 is MDHEN and CDR2 is SYDVKM. The CDR3 here is CASSSPRGYTF. The CDR3 DNA reads TGTGCCAGCAGCTCCCCCCGGGGCTACACCTTC.

The V and J genes are TRBV10-3 and TRBJ1-2, with 7 bases identical to TRBD1. The V gene's germline CDR1 is ENHRY and CDR2 SYGVKD. The CDR3 covers 12 residues. V lost 10 bases, J lost 6 bases, and 8 bases stayed unmatched. CDR3 in DNA: TGTGCCAGCCGTTCTCAGGGGGATGGCTACACCTTC. Translation gives CASRSQGDGYTF.

The rearrangement uses TRBV7-9 and TRBJ2-7, with a tentative D call TRBD2 (5 bases). The CDR3 contains 14 residues. With 1 base removed from V and 0 bases from J, the gap between germline ends came to 7 bases. Germline-derived CDR1 and CDR2 are SEHNR and FQNEAQ (reference sequence). In DNA form, the CDR3 reads TGTGCCAGCAGCTTAGTAGGGAGCTCCTACGAGCAGTACTTC. Protein sequence: CASSLVGSSYEQYF.

This chain joins TRBV14 and TRBJ2-5, with a weak D call TRBD1 (6 bases). CDR3 length equals 14 residues. Trimming cost V 3 bases and J 1 base, with 9 bases left between them. Germline V gives CDR1 SGHDN, CDR2 FVKESK. This CDR3 reads CASSQLDSQETQYF. The DNA of the CDR3 is TGTGCCAGCAGCCAGTTGGACAGCCAAGAGACCCAGTACTTC.

This chain links TRBV24-1 with TRBJ2-1; a possible D gene is TRBD2 (6 bases). The V gene lost 10 bases and the J gene lost 0 bases, with 15 bases spanning the gap. The CDR3 extends over 15 amino acids. Germline V gene lookup returns CDR1 KGHDR and CDR2 SFDVKD. The CDR3 loop is CATQPGVHSYNEQFF. CDR3 DNA: TGTGCCACACAACCGGGGGTGCACTCCTACAATGAGCAGTTCTTC.

The rearrangement joins TRBV5-1 to TRBJ1-4, with a possible D match to TRBD1 (6 bases). Trimming removed 3 bases at V and 8 bases at J, with 23 bases between. The CDR3 length is 17 residues. Germline V CDR1 and CDR2: SGHRS, YFSETQ. The CDR3 DNA follows: TGCGCCAGCAGCTCGGACCCGGGGGGCGCACTGGGGGAAAAACTGTTTTTT. This gives the protein CASSSDPGGALGEKLFF.

Only one count was recorded for this clone. The chain is built from TRBV7-8 and TRBJ1-2, with a weak D call TRBD1 (5 bases). The length of the CDR3 is 16 residues. Trimming removed 1 base from V and 6 bases from J, with 18 bases in between. Germline lookup yields CDR1 SGHVS and CDR2 FQNEAQ. CDR3 protein: CASSLGQGLLRHGYTF. The CDR3 region has the DNA TGTGCCAGCAGCTTAGGGCAGGGATTATTGCGGCATGGCTACACCTTC. The variable domain in full, completed from reference TRBV7-8 and TRBJ1-2, reads GAGVSQSPRYKVAKRGQDVALRCDPISGHVSLFWYQQALGQGPEFLTYFQNEAQLDKSGLPSDRFFAERPEGSVSTLKIQRTQQEDSAVYLCASSLGQGLLRHGYTFGSGTRLTVV.

The chain links TRBV5-1 to TRBJ2-3; perhaps TRBD2 as D (6 bases). This CDR3 contains 16 residues. Germline V gene lookup returns CDR1 SGHRS and CDR2 YFSETQ. The V and J ends lost 3 bases and 1 base respectively, with 15 bases between them. CDR3 in amino acids: CASSSAPSVGTDTQYF. Written as DNA, the CDR3 is TGCGCCAGCAGCTCGGCCCCTAGCGTTGGCACAGATACGCAGTATTTT. Together with reference TRBV5-1 and TRBJ2-3, the CDR3 gives the full variable domain: KAGVTQTPRYLIKTRGQQVTLSCSPISGHRSVSWYQQTPGQGLQFLFEYFSETQRNKGNFPGRFSGRQFSNSRSEMNVSTLELGDSALYLCASSSAPSVGTDTQYFGPGTRLTVL.

This chain links TRBV3-1 (or the pseudogene TRBV3-2) with TRBJ2-6; 7 bases are a match to TRBD1. Germline V gene data show CDR1 as LGHDT and CDR2 as YNNKEL (reference sequence). V gave up 1 base and J gave up 0 bases; unmatched junction bases: 9. This CDR3 comprises 19 residues. In DNA, the CDR3 is TGTGCCAGCAGCCAAGCCCCAGGGGGATACCTCTCTGGGGCCAACGTCCTGACTTTC. Protein sequence: CASSQAPGGYLSGANVLTF.

The chain links TRBV3-1 (or the pseudogene TRBV3-2) to TRBJ2-3; 13 bases map to TRBD2. The CDR3 sequence is 16 residues long. V was clipped by 5 bases and J by 7 bases; unmatched bases: 9. Per the germline V gene, CDR1 is LGHDT and CDR2 is YNNKEL (reference sequence). CDR3 DNA sequence: TGTGCCAGCAGCTTCCGGACTAGCGGGAGTTTTTATACGCAGTATTTT. This encodes CASSFRTSGSFYTQYF.

This sequence joins TRBV7-9 and TRBJ2-3; maybe TRBD1 (6 bases). Germline V gives CDR1 SEHNR, CDR2 FQNEAQ (reference sequence). The length of the CDR3 is 16 residues. The ends were cut back, 3 bases at V and 0 bases at J, with 13 bases in the middle. This chain's CDR3 is CASSLVGGPSTDTQYF. In DNA, the CDR3 is TGTGCCAGCAGCTTGGTAGGGGGTCCTAGCACAGATACGCAGTATTTT.

The chain links TRBV29-1 to TRBJ1-4; no reliable D call. Germline CDR1 reads SQVTM; CDR2 reads ANQGSEA. V lost 6 bases and J lost 7, with 12 bases in between. The CDR3 loop spans 12 amino acids. This CDR3 is CSVYLNSEKLFF. The CDR3 DNA sequence: TGCAGCGTGTACCTGAACTCTGAAAAACTGTTTTTT.

Only one count was recorded for this clone. The chain uses TRBV6-6 and TRBJ1-1; 9 bases are a match to TRBD1. The V gene's germline CDR1 is MNHNY and CDR2 SVGAGI (reference sequence). Trimming cost V 5 bases and J 5 bases; bases outside gene matches: 9. This CDR3 has 15 amino acids. The CDR3 coding sequence is TGTGCCAGCAGTAAGGGACAGGGATCACGGACTGAAGCTTTCTTT. This translates into CASSKGQGSRTEAFF.

The CDR3 loop reads CASSYAGADSPLHF. DNA of the CDR3: TGTGCCAGCAGTTATGCAGGGGCTGATTCACCCCTCCACTTT. The chain recombines TRBV6-5 with TRBJ1-6; tentatively, D is TRBD1 (6 bases). V lost 3 bases and J 8 bases, leaving 11 bases between the germline ends. Germline values: CDR1 MNHEY, CDR2 SVGAGI. The CDR3 is made up of 14 amino acids.

J is TRBJ2-2 and V is TRBV7-3, with D possibly TRBD2 on 5 matching bases. The V and J ends lost 6 bases and 7 bases respectively, with 9 bases between them. The germline V gene encodes CDR1 SGHTA and CDR2 FQGTGA. This CDR3 is built from 12 residues. This chain's CDR3 is CASRPGIGELFF. The DNA for the CDR3 is TGTGCCAGCAGACCCGGGATCGGGGAGCTGTTTTTT.

Only one count was recorded for this clone. This chain connects TRBV9 to TRBJ2-3; D unresolved. Germline-derived CDR1 and CDR2 are SGDLS and YYNGEE. Trimming removed 0 bases from V and 1 base from J, with 12 bases in between. The CDR3 length is 16 residues. CDR3 sequence (DNA): TGTGCCAGCAGCGTAGTGGCAGGCCTCGGCACAGATACGCAGTATTTT. Translation gives CASSVVAGLGTDTQYF. Looking up the rest from reference TRBV9 and TRBJ2-3 gives the full variable domain: DSGVTQTPKHLITATGQRVTLRCSPRSGDLSVYWYQQSLDQGLQFLIQYYNGEERAKGNILERFSAQQFPDLHSELNLSSLELGDSALYFCASSVVAGLGTDTQYFGPGTRLTVL.

The rearrangement uses TRBV7-2 and TRBJ1-4; tentatively, D is TRBD1 (5 bases). CDR1 is SGHTA, CDR2 FQGNSA, per germline. There are 16 residues in the CDR3. V was trimmed by 4 bases and J by 6 bases, leaving 18 bases between them. The CDR3 nucleotides read TGTGCCAGCAGCTCTTTACCCGCGGGGGTGTATGAAAAACTGTTTTTT. Protein product: CASSSLPAGVYEKLFF.

The CDR3 loop reads CASSQVGSHAFF. The CDR3 coding sequence is TGTGCCAGCAGCCAAGTGGGCTCCCATGCCTTCTTC. J is TRBJ2-1 and V is TRBV14; D ambiguous. The CDR3 is 12 amino acids. Looked up from germline, CDR1 is SGHDN and CDR2 is FVKESK. Trimming left V 1 base short and J 16 bases short, with 14 bases between.

V is TRBV27 and J is TRBJ1-6; 10 nucleotides match TRBD1. In germline, CDR1 is MNHEY, CDR2 SMNVEV (reference sequence). Losses at the gene ends were 4 bases for V and 11 bases for J; bases not matched to a gene: 5. The length of the CDR3 is 14 residues. The DNA of the CDR3 is TGTGCCAGCAGTTCCGGACAGGGGGATCCACCCCTCCACTTT. It encodes CASSSGQGDPPLHF.

This CDR3 reads CASSLTGDSVWNGYTF. CDR3 in DNA: TGTGCCAGCAGCTTGACAGGGGATAGTGTTTGGAATGGCTACACCTTC. The chain employs TRBV7-8 and TRBJ1-2, with TRBD1 matching 8 bases. The CDR3 is made up of 16 amino acids. The germline CDR1 and CDR2 sequences are SGHVS and FQNEAQ. The V gene end was trimmed by 3 bases and the J gene end by 6 bases; junction bases not matched to a gene: 12.